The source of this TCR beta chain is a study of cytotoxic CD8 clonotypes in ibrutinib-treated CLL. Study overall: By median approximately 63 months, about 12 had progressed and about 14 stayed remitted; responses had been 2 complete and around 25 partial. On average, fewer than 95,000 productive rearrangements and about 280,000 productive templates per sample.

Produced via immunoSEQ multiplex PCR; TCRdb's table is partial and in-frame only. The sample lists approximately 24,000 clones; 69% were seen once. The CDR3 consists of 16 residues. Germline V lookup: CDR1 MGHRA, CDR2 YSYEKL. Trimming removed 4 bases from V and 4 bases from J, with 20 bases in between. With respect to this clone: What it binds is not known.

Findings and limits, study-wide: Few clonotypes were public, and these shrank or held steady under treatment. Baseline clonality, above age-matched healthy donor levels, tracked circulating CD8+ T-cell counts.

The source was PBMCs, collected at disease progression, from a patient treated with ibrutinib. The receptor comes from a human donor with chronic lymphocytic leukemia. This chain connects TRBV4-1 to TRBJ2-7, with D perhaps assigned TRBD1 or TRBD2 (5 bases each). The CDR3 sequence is CASSPTAGTLKYEQYF. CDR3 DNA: TGCGCCAGCAGCCCAACGGCCGGGACCCTCAAGTACGAGCAGTACTTC.